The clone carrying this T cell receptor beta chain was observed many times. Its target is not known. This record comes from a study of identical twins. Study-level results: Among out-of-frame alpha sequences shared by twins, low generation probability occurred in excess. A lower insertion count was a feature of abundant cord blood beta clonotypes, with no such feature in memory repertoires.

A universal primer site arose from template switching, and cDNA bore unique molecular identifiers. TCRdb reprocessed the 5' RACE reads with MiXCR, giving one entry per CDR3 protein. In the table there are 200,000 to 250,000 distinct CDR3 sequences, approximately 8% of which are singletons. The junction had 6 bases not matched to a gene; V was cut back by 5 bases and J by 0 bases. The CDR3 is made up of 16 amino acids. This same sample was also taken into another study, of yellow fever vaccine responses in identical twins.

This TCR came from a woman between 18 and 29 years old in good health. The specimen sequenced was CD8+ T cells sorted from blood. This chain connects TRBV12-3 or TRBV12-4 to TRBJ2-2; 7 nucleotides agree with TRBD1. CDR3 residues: CASSPWDSANTGELFF. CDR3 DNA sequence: TGTGCCAGCAGTCCCTGGGACAGTGCGAACACCGGGGAGCTGTTTTTT.